Following are 8 T cell receptor beta chains from one sample sequenced in a study of shared clonotypes between healthy human individuals. Repertoires were generated with immunoSEQ multiplex PCR, while TCRdb's copy carries only in-frame clones and drops some. The profile shows about 2.4 million clones, approximately 93% of them singletons. The sequenced material came from naive CD4+ T cells from PBMCs. The subset: CD45RA+ positively selected. These receptors were taken from a young man in good health. Some clones in this sample may be carry-over from other donors' samples.

As regards this clone: Other DNA variants within this sample encode the same CDR3. The rearrangement joins TRBV28 to TRBJ2-3; 7 positions match TRBD2. The germline gives CDR1 MDHEN, CDR2 SYDVKM. This CDR3 contains 15 residues. V was clipped by 3 bases and J by 0 bases; unmatched bases: 3. The CDR3 bases are TGTGCCAGCAGTTTGCTAGCGGCTAGCACAGATACGCAGTATTTT. Translation: CASSLLAASTDTQYF.

V usage is TRBV14 and J usage is TRBJ2-7, with a possible D match to TRBD1 (5 bases). V lost 1 base and J 7 bases, leaving 11 bases between the germline ends. The V gene's germline CDR1 is SGHDN and CDR2 FVKESK. This CDR3 has 13 amino acids. CDR3 in DNA: TGTGCCAGCAGCCAAGCTTGGGGCCGGGAGCAGTACTTC. Protein: CASSQAWGREQYF.

J is TRBJ1-5 and V is TRBV27; TRBD1 is a possible D gene (6 bases). The CDR3 consists of 12 residues. Trimming stripped 7 bases from V and 6 bases from J, with 10 bases between. The V gene's germline CDR1 is MNHEY and CDR2 SMNVEV (reference sequence). CDR3 DNA: TGTGCCAGCACCACAGGGACTCAGCCCCAGCATTTT. As protein: CASTTGTQPQHF.

The genes are TRBV30 and TRBJ1-2; D gene ambiguous. The CDR3 is 13 amino acids. Trimming left V 0 bases short and J 2 bases short, with 7 bases between. CDR1 and CDR2 from the germline V gene are GTSNPN and SVGIG (reference sequence). CDR3 sequence: CAWSVRRNYGYTF. The CDR3 nucleotides are TGTGCCTGGAGTGTACGGCGAAACTATGGCTACACCTTC.

The J gene is TRBJ2-2, the V gene TRBV6-5; D is unclear. Between the trimmed V and J ends, which lost 5 bases and 0 bases, there was a span of 7 bases. The CDR3 has 14 residues. Per germline, CDR1 MNHEY and CDR2 SVGAGI. CDR3 amino acids: CASSLRTNTGELFF. CDR3 coding DNA: TGTGCCAGCAGTCTCCGCACGAACACCGGGGAGCTGTTTTTT.

V and J are TRBV4-1 and TRBJ2-5; D not certain. Judging by the DNA end, TRBJ2-7 fits better; the J call may be wrong. The length of the CDR3 is 14 residues. Germline CDR1 reads MGHRA; CDR2 reads YSYEKL. CDR3 DNA sequence: TGCGCCAGCAGCGTCCGAGGTGGCACCTACGAGCAGTACTTC. Its translation: CASSVRGGTYEQYF.

The chain is built from TRBV27 and TRBJ2-7, with D unresolved. CDR3 length: 11 residues. Trimming removed 3 bases from V and 7 bases from J, with 7 bases in between. Germline values: CDR1 MNHEY, CDR2 SMNVEV (reference sequence). This CDR3 reads CASSFGREQYF. CDR3 nucleotide sequence: TGTGCCAGCAGTTTTGGCCGGGAGCAGTACTTC.

V usage is TRBV2 and J usage is TRBJ2-3; D is possibly TRBD2 (6 bases). The length of the CDR3 is 14 residues. V lost 10 bases to trimming and J lost 4 bases, with 18 bases between them. Per the germline V gene, CDR1 is SNHLY and CDR2 is FYNNEI. This CDR3 is CATGGAFDPDTQYF. The CDR3 DNA sequence: TGTGCCACCGGAGGGGCCTTCGACCCAGATACGCAGTATTTT.